This TCR beta chain was sequenced for a study of control samples from healthy donors and cancer patients. The CDR3 is 15 amino acids. V was clipped by 5 bases and J by 2 bases; unmatched bases: 7. CDR1 is SGHTA, CDR2 FQGTGA, per germline. TCRdb's copy holds only in-frame clones and misses some; the assay was immunoSEQ multiplex PCR. The sample holds 350,000 to 450,000 clones, 75% to 95% seen once. This TCR was recovered from a man aged 40-49 years with head and neck cancer. Input material: PBMCs. V is TRBV7-3 and J is TRBJ2-5; 8 bases align to TRBD1. The CDR3 protein is CASSETDRAQETQYF. The DNA of the CDR3 is TGTGCCAGCAGCGAGACGGACAGGGCACAAGAGACCCAGTACTTC.